These 7 T cell receptor beta chains were all obtained from the same sample, sequenced in a study of shared clonotypes between healthy human individuals. The repertoire was sequenced with immunoSEQ multiplex PCR; TCRdb's copy has only in-frame clones and lacks some. Of around 2.1 million clones in the sample, about 93% were seen once. Naivety among CD8 cells was defined by CD45RO negativity and positive CCR7 selection, thereby excluding terminally differentiated effector memory CD45RA+ cells. Sequencing input: naive CD8+ T cells from PBMCs. These TCRs come from a man between 18 and 35 years old in good health. Some clones in this sample may be carry-over from other donors' samples.

This clone was picked up one time. Distinct nucleotide sequences in the sample also encode this CDR3. V usage is TRBV4-1 and J usage is TRBJ1-1; D uncertain. The V gene's germline CDR1 is MGHRA and CDR2 YSYEKL. The CDR3 is 14 residues long. The V end lost 2 bases, the J end lost 1 base, and 8 bases lay between the germline ends. The chain's CDR3 is CASSQLEGNTEAFF. In DNA form, the CDR3 reads TGCGCCAGCAGCCAATTGGAAGGGAACACTGAAGCTTTCTTT.

V usage is TRBV10-2 and J usage is TRBJ2-1; 9 bases are shared with TRBD2. V shed 4 bases and J 4 bases; nucleotides not matched to a gene: 5. The CDR3 contains 15 residues. CDR1 and CDR2 (germline): WSHSY, SAAADI. Here the CDR3 DNA reads TGCGCCAGCAGTGGGAGCGGGAGGTATTACAATGAGCAGTTCTTC. It codes for CASSGSGRYYNEQFF.

The chain is built from TRBV28 and TRBJ2-1; D is possibly TRBD1 or TRBD2 (6 bases each). Trimming left V 2 bases short and J 9 bases short, with 11 bases between. The CDR3 is 13 amino acids. Germline assignment: CDR1 MDHEN and CDR2 SYDVKM. The CDR3, as DNA: TGTGCCAGCAGTTTAGGGGGGCTAAGTGAGCAGTTCTTC. It yields the protein CASSLGGLSEQFF.

This clone is a singleton in its sample. This rearrangement joins TRBV7-3 to TRBJ2-5, with TRBD2 matching over 7 bases. CDR3 length: 15 amino acids. With V trimmed by 6 bases and J by 5 bases, 12 bases remained unmatched. Germline loops: CDR1 SGHTA, CDR2 FQGTGA. CDR3: CASSLAGESLETQYF. CDR3 DNA sequence: TGTGCCAGCAGTCTGGCGGGAGAATCATTGGAGACCCAGTACTTC. The full variable domain, with the rest looked up from reference TRBV7-3 and TRBJ2-5, is GAGVSQTPSNKVTEKGKYVELRCDPISGHTALYWYRQSLGQGPEFLIYFQGTGAADDSGLPNDRFFAVRPEGSVSTLKIQRTERGDSAVYLCASSLAGESLETQYFGPGTRLLVL.

The chain combines TRBV5-3 with TRBJ2-7, with D possibly being TRBD2 (5 bases). TRBV5-3 has ORF status, its function being uncertain. V dropped 0 bases and J dropped 6 bases, with 19 bases sitting between them. This CDR3 is built from 16 residues. This chain's CDR3 is CARSLARFRRRLEQYF. The CDR3, as DNA: TGTGCCAGAAGCTTGGCCCGATTCAGGAGGAGGCTCGAGCAGTACTTC.

This rearrangement joins TRBV14 to TRBJ2-4; D unresolved. This CDR3 comprises 15 residues. Germline CDR1 reads SGHDN; CDR2 reads FVKESK. V lost 1 base and J lost 0, with 7 bases in between. CDR3 nucleotide sequence: TGTGCCAGCAGCCAAGTCGGTATAGCCAAAAACATTCAGTACTTC. It yields the protein CASSQVGIAKNIQYF.

DNA of the CDR3: TGTGCCAGCAGTTTATCCATAGTCGCGGGATGGGGGAATGAGCAGTTCTTC. It translates to CASSLSIVAGWGNEQFF. This chain joins TRBV28 and TRBJ2-1, with D possibly TRBD2 on 6 matching bases. The germline V gene encodes CDR1 MDHEN and CDR2 SYDVKM. V gave up 1 base and J gave up 7 bases, with 20 bases separating them. The CDR3 consists of 17 residues.